The 19 T cell receptor beta chains below were found in one sample sequenced in a study of T cell responses to AZD1222 COVID-19 vaccine. Method: immunoSEQ multiplex PCR; TCRdb's copy keeps in-frame clones and lacks some. Here the sample spans 100,000 to 120,000 clones, less than 95% being singletons. The sequencing here drew on peripheral blood, taken on day 0 of AZD1222 vaccination. These receptors all stem from an adult in good health.

This chain joins TRBV3-1 (or the pseudogene TRBV3-2) and TRBJ1-1, with 8 bases fitting TRBD1. The ends lost 6 bases at V and 2 bases at J; junction bases unmatched: 5. The CDR3 covers 14 residues. Germline values: CDR1 LGHDT, CDR2 YNNKEL (reference sequence). This CDR3 reads CASRIGQGNTEAFF. For the CDR3, the DNA is TGTGCCAGCAGAATAGGACAGGGAAACACTGAAGCTTTCTTT.

V and J are TRBV7-3 and TRBJ1-1; TRBD1 is a possible D gene (5 bases). The germline V and J ends were trimmed by 6 bases and 6 bases, with 17 bases remaining between them. CDR1 and CDR2 from the germline V gene are SGHTA and FQGTGA. This CDR3 spans 14 amino acids. The CDR3 sequence is CASSSSVTGAEAFF. In nucleotides, the CDR3 is TGTGCCAGCAGTTCAAGTGTCACAGGCGCTGAAGCTTTCTTT.

The chain couples TRBV10-1 to TRBJ1-2; TRBD1 matches at 8 bases. This CDR3 contains 13 residues. The V segment lost 3 bases and the J segment 3 bases; nucleotides outside the gene matches: 0. Germline loops: CDR1 WNHNN, CDR2 SYGVQD (reference sequence). The CDR3 protein is CASSEQGDYGYTF. CDR3 in DNA: TGCGCCAGCAGTGAACAGGGGGACTATGGCTACACCTTC.

The chain uses TRBV2 and TRBJ1-4; perhaps TRBD1 as D (5 bases). V was cut by 4 bases and J by 5 bases, with 23 bases left in between. Germline-derived CDR1 and CDR2 are SNHLY and FYNNEI. The CDR3 spans 18 residues. CDR3 loop: CASSAEGVSRSRNEKLFF. Written as DNA, the CDR3 is TGTGCCAGCAGTGCGGAAGGGGTCAGCCGGAGCCGAAATGAAAAACTGTTTTTT.

In this sample, this clone turned up a few times. The chain joins TRBV15 to TRBJ1-4; 9 bases agree with TRBD1. With V trimmed by 2 bases and J by 7 bases, 8 bases remained unmatched. The CDR3 covers 16 residues. The germline gives CDR1 LNHNV, CDR2 YYDKDF (reference sequence). This chain's CDR3 is CATSRSLTGGSEKLFF. In nucleotides, the CDR3 is TGTGCCACCAGCAGATCGCTGACAGGGGGGAGTGAAAAACTGTTTTTT.

The rearrangement uses TRBV5-6 and TRBJ1-1; tentatively, D is TRBD1 (5 bases). Deletions cut 4 bases from V and 2 bases from J, with 18 bases between. The CDR3 sequence is 16 residues long. Per germline, CDR1 SGHDT and CDR2 YYEEEE. This CDR3 reads CASSPRRTGDNTEAFF. CDR3 coding DNA: TGTGCCAGCAGCCCCCGGAGGACGGGGGATAACACTGAAGCTTTCTTT.

The rearrangement joins TRBV14 to TRBJ2-3, with D maybe TRBD2 (5 bases). CDR1 and CDR2 from the germline V gene are SGHDN and FVKESK. V dropped 4 bases and J dropped 2 bases, with 13 bases sitting between them. The CDR3 covers 15 residues. CDR3 DNA sequence: TGTGCCAGCAGCCGGTGGACTGGCAACACAGATACGCAGTATTTT. Its translation is CASSRWTGNTDTQYF. The entire variable domain, with the rest obtained from reference TRBV14 and TRBJ2-3, is as follows: EAGVTQFPSHSVIEKGQTVTLRCDPISGHDNLYWYRRVMGKEIKFLLHFVKESKQDESGMPNNRFLAERTGGTYSTLKVQPAELEDSGVYFCASSRWTGNTDTQYFGPGTRLTVL.

The rearrangement joins TRBV30 to TRBJ1-2; D is undetermined. V shed 2 bases and J shed 2 bases, with 12 bases lying between them. The CDR3 contains 14 residues. In germline, CDR1 is GTSNPN, CDR2 SVGIG (reference sequence). CDR3 coding DNA: TGTGCCTGGAGTACGGGTCTGCGAAACTATGGCTACACCTTC. Amino acids: CAWSTGLRNYGYTF.

This clone has only one observation. The chain uses TRBV11-3 and TRBJ2-7, with a possible D match to TRBD1 (5 bases). CDR1 and CDR2 from the germline V gene are SGHNT and YENEEA. V gave up 5 bases and J gave up 4 bases, with 12 bases separating them. This CDR3 comprises 13 residues. In nucleotides, the CDR3 is TGTGCCAGCAGCACCGAAGGGGCTTACGAGCAGTACTTC. Its translation is CASSTEGAYEQYF.

The chain is built from TRBV2 and TRBJ2-7; TRBD2 might be the D (5 bases). Germline values: CDR1 SNHLY, CDR2 FYNNEI. Trimming stripped 7 bases from V and 3 bases from J, with 10 bases between. This CDR3 region has 12 residues. The CDR3 nucleotides read TGTGCCAGCATCGGGATTGACTACGAGCAGTACTTC. Translated: CASIGIDYEQYF.

This clone is a singleton in its sample. The V gene is TRBV3-1 (or the pseudogene TRBV3-2), the J gene TRBJ2-3; D uncertain. V lost 4 bases and J 5 bases, leaving 7 bases between the germline ends. The germline V gene encodes CDR1 LGHDT and CDR2 YNNKEL (reference sequence). This CDR3 region has 12 residues. This CDR3 reads CASSPNRDTQYF. The CDR3 nucleotides read TGTGCCAGCAGCCCGAATCGAGATACGCAGTATTTT.

The genes are TRBV10-3 and TRBJ2-7; D is perhaps TRBD2 (5 bases). The CDR3 covers 13 residues. Trimming removed 8 bases at V and 3 bases at J, with 14 bases between. Germline V gene sequence: CDR1 ENHRY, CDR2 SYGVKD. The CDR3 nucleotides are TGTGCCATCCACGGGGATGTGAGCTACGAGCAGTACTTC. Its translation: CAIHGDVSYEQYF.

This chain links TRBV11-1 with TRBJ2-1; tentative D call: TRBD2 (5 bases). Trimming cost V 5 bases and J 6 bases, with 17 bases left between them. Per the germline V gene, CDR1 is SGHAT and CDR2 is FQDESV (reference sequence). The CDR3 runs to 15 residues. The CDR3 bases are TGTGCCAGCAGCCTAATGATAGGAGGTTTCAATGAGCAGTTCTTC. It codes for CASSLMIGGFNEQFF.

V and J are TRBV30 and TRBJ1-4; D gene ambiguous. The germline V gene has CDR1 GTSNPN and CDR2 SVGIG (reference sequence). The CDR3 runs 16 residues. Trimming pared 0 bases from V and 0 bases from J, leaving 11 bases between. The CDR3: CAWSVRRRATNEKLFF. Written as DNA, the CDR3 is TGTGCCTGGAGTGTGCGGCGGCGTGCAACTAATGAAAAACTGTTTTTT.

CDR3: CASSPRSREGTEAFF. The CDR3 coding sequence is TGTGCCAGCTCACCACGGTCCAGGGAGGGCACTGAAGCTTTCTTT. The chain uses TRBV18 and TRBJ1-1, with a weak D call TRBD1 (5 bases). The CDR3 consists of 15 residues. Trimming shortened V by 1 base and J by 4 bases, and 13 bases separated the two germline ends. Per the germline V gene, CDR1 is KGHSH and CDR2 is LQKENI. The full variable domain, completed using reference TRBV18 and TRBJ1-1, is NAGVMQNPRHLVRRRGQEARLRCSPMKGHSHVYWYRQLPEEGLKFMVYLQKENIIDESGMPKERFSAEFPKEGPSILRIQQVVRGDSAAYFCASSPRSREGTEAFFGQGTRLTVV.

J is TRBJ2-1 and V is TRBV18, with 11 bases identical to TRBD2. With V trimmed by 2 bases and J by 0 bases, 9 bases remained unmatched. The CDR3 contains 19 residues. CDR1 KGHSH and CDR2 LQKENI come from the germline V gene. The CDR3 protein is CASSPGPSGGLSSYNEQFF. CDR3 in DNA: TGTGCCAGCTCACCAGGACCTAGCGGGGGGCTAAGCTCCTACAATGAGCAGTTCTTC.

This chain joins TRBV4-2 and TRBJ1-5; D not resolved. V was cut by 1 base and J by 0 bases, with 10 bases left in between. Germline CDR1 is LGHNA and CDR2 is YNFKEQ. The CDR3 runs 16 residues. CDR3 coding DNA: TGTGCCAGCAGCCAAGGGACGGAATATAGCAATCAGCCCCAGCATTTT. It yields the protein CASSQGTEYSNQPQHF.

The chain is built from TRBV23-1 and TRBJ1-6; no definite D call. Being an ORF, TRBV23-1 has a function that is uncertain. CDR3 length: 18 amino acids. V dropped 4 bases and J dropped 4 bases, with 20 bases sitting between them. CDR3 amino acids: CASSPDGARKTYNSPLHF. Written as DNA, the CDR3 is TGCGCCAGCAGTCCGGATGGCGCACGAAAGACGTATAATTCACCCCTCCACTTT.

This chain joins TRBV24-1 and TRBJ1-4, with unresolved D. Germline V gene sequence: CDR1 KGHDR, CDR2 SFDVKD. Between the trimmed V and J ends, which lost 7 bases and 2 bases, there was a span of 4 bases. CDR3 length: 12 residues. The CDR3 DNA sequence: TGTGCCACCAGCGGGACTAATGAAAAACTGTTTTTT. It specifies CATSGTNEKLFF.